This is a list of T cell receptor beta chains from one sample in a study of identical twins. TCRdb reprocessed the 5' RACE reads via MiXCR and lists one record per CDR3 protein. The repertoire includes about 690,000 distinct CDR3 sequences, around 5.7% of them detected once, and roughly 1.8% sits in the top ten. The sample comprised naive T cells sorted from blood. All receptors derive from a man younger than 35 in good health. Both conserved end residues are part of each CDR3. The D gene is left open where the match is weak. Only part of the rows carry a size: once, few, many, or a class if the clone is expanded.

d_call	v_call	clone_size	j_call	cdr3_nt	cdr3_aa
NA	TRBV5-1	many	TRBJ2-4	TGCGCCAGCAGCACCTCCGGACAACGAAACATTCAGTACTTC	CASSTSGQRNIQYF
NA	TRBV6-5	many	TRBJ1-6	TGTGCCAGCAGTTACTCGAAGGCAAGCTCCTATAATTCACCCCTCCACTTT	CASSYSKASSYNSPLHF
TRBD2	TRBV30	few	TRBJ2-1	TGTGCCTGGAGTGAACCAGCGGGACCCGACTACAATGAGCAGTTCTTC	CAWSEPAGPDYNEQFF
NA	TRBV6-5	many	TRBJ2-5	TGTGCCAGCAGTTACGGAGGACTCAACCAAGAGACCCAGTACTTC	CASSYGGLNQETQYF
TRBD2	TRBV9	few	TRBJ2-3	TGTGCCAGCAGCGAAGCGGGAGTCGGCACAGATACGCAGTATTTT	CASSEAGVGTDTQYF
NA	TRBV6-1	many	TRBJ1-1	TGTGCCAGCAGACCCCAGGGTTCGAACACTGAAGCTTTCTTT	CASRPQGSNTEAFF
NA	TRBV18	NA	TRBJ2-3	TGTGCCAGCTCACCACAGGGTTTCGATATGCAGTATTTT	CASSPQGFDMQYF
NA	TRBV30	few	TRBJ2-1	TGTGCCTGGGAAGCGGCCAGCTCCTACAATGAGCAGTTCTTC	CAWEAASSYNEQFF
NA	TRBV6-1	NA	TRBJ1-6	TGTGCCAGCAGCTCCAACCGCGGTTCACCCCTCCACTTT	CASSSNRGSPLHF
NA	TRBV5-1	few	TRBJ1-2	TGCGCCAGCAGCCCCCCCGGCGACATATATGGCTACACCTTC	CASSPPGDIYGYTF
NA	TRBV6-5	NA	TRBJ2-2	TGTGCCAGCAGTTACAATCTCCCCGCCACCGGGGAGCTGTTTTTT	CASSYNLPATGELFF
TRBD1	TRBV6-2/TRBV6-3	NA	TRBJ2-1	TGTGCCAGCAGTTACCAAACCGGGACAGGGGTTCGGATGGTCGACAATGAGCAGTTCTTC	CASSYQTGTGVRMVDNEQFF
TRBD2	TRBV12-3/TRBV12-4	many	TRBJ2-2	TGTGCCAGCAGCCACTTCGGGGGGACCGGGGAGCTGTTTTTT	CASSHFGGTGELFF
NA	TRBV20-1	many	TRBJ2-2	TGCAGTGCTAGGGACCCGGGCGGGGAGCTGTTTTTT	CSARDPGGELFF
TRBD2	TRBV29-1	many	TRBJ2-3	TGCAGCGTTGATGGGGGGGAAGGCACAGATACGCAGTATTTT	CSVDGGEGTDTQYF
NA	TRBV6-5	many	TRBJ2-6	TGTGCCAGCAGTTCCCGGAGAGTCCCCCTACTCTCTGGGGCCAACGTCCTGACTTTC	CASSSRRVPLLSGANVLTF
NA	TRBV18	NA	TRBJ1-2	TGTGCCAGCTCAAACAGCTCCATTAACTATGGCTACACCTTC	CASSNSSINYGYTF
NA	TRBV5-1	many	TRBJ1-1	TGCGCCAGCAGCCCTTTCCCCCCCACTGAAGCTTTCTTT	CASSPFPPTEAFF
NA	TRBV12-3/TRBV12-4	many	TRBJ2-1	TGTGCCAGCAGTTTAAACGACAGAGACAAGCAGTTCTTC	CASSLNDRDKQFF
TRBD1	TRBV10-3	few	TRBJ2-3	TGTGCCATCAGTGAGTTACAGGGGAAAGATACGCAGTATTTT	CAISELQGKDTQYF
TRBD2	TRBV9	many	TRBJ2-7	TGTGCCAGCAGCGCTTCCAGCGGGAGGGCCGACGAGCAGTACTTC	CASSASSGRADEQYF
NA	TRBV20-1	many	TRBJ1-5	TGCAGTGCTAGTGAGGCATCGGGGGGACCCCAGCATTTT	CSASEASGGPQHF
NA	TRBV27	few	TRBJ2-1	TGTGCCAGCAGTTTGGAAGGTTGGAATGACAATGAGCAGTTCTTC	CASSLEGWNDNEQFF
TRBD2	TRBV5-1	many	TRBJ2-3	TGCGCCAGCAGACAGAGACTAGCGGGAGGGGGAGATACGCAGTATTTT	CASRQRLAGGGDTQYF
TRBD2	TRBV5-1	many	TRBJ2-1	TGCGCCAGCAGCTTGGGTTGGACTAGCGGGAAAAGGGACTACAATGAGCAGTTCTTC	CASSLGWTSGKRDYNEQFF
TRBD2	TRBV2	few	TRBJ2-7	TGTGCCAGCAGTGAACTAGCGGACTACGAGCAGTACTTC	CASSELADYEQYF
NA	TRBV29-1	NA	TRBJ1-1	TGCAGCGTCGTCGGGGCTCGGACTGAAGCTTTCTTT	CSVVGARTEAFF
NA	TRBV20-1	many	TRBJ2-2	TGCAGTGCTACGACCCAGGGAAACACCGGGGAGCTGTTTTTT	CSATTQGNTGELFF
TRBD2	TRBV4-1	many	TRBJ2-1	TGCGCCAGCAGCCAAGATAGAGTAGGCAGGGTTCTAGCGGGAGGATTTGATGAGCAGTTCTTC	CASSQDRVGRVLAGGFDEQFF